This T cell receptor beta chain was sequenced during a study of cytomegalovirus exposure and HLA in healthy donors. Across the study: From about 170 million T cells, an earlier analysis saw 120 million or so unique TCR beta sequences.

The PCR employed 60 Vbeta primers together with 13 Jbeta primers. Some clones are missing from TCRdb's copy, which holds only in-frame ones; the method was immunoSEQ multiplex PCR. The sample lists over 75,000 clones, approximately 84% seen once, with around 5.2% in the top ten. CDR3 size: 16 residues. V lost 2 bases and J lost 0, with 13 bases in between. CDR1 ENHRY and CDR2 SYGVKD come from the germline V gene. This clonotype originated in a woman aged 18-35 years in good health and CMV-seropositive. Sequenced material: PBMCs. V usage is TRBV10-3 and J usage is TRBJ1-1, with D uncertain. The CDR3 sequence: CAISEPEGNMNTEAFF. The CDR3 coding sequence is TGTGCCATCAGTGAGCCAGAGGGAAATATGAACACTGAAGCTTTCTTT.